Listed here are 3 T cell receptor beta chains from one sample, sequenced in a study of T cells after yellow fever vaccination. Each CDR3 protein gets one entry after TCRdb re-called the 5' RACE reads with MiXCR. The sample consists of fewer than 350,000 distinct CDR3 sequences, 8.7% of them appearing once. Sequences were derived from PBMCs, sampled on the day of the first yellow fever vaccination. The receptors stem from a man between 18 and 35 years old who received the YFV17D yellow fever vaccine.

This rearrangement joins TRBV6-1 to TRBJ2-5; D may be TRBD1 (6 bases). The CDR3 length is 17 residues. Trimming took off 7 bases at V and 1 base at J, with 22 bases between the two ends. The germline V gene encodes CDR1 MNHNS and CDR2 SASEGT. The CDR3 region is CASKIGGQGSGQETQYF. The CDR3 DNA follows: TGTGCCAGCAAGATAGGCGGGCAGGGGAGCGGCCAAGAGACCCAGTACTTC.

This clonotype has ten or more counts. V gene TRBV9 combines with J gene TRBJ2-5; TRBD2 aligns across 7 bases. V lost 0 bases to trimming and J lost 3 bases; unmatched junction nucleotides: 5. The germline V gene has CDR1 SGDLS and CDR2 YYNGEE. This CDR3 is 15 amino acids long. The CDR3 here is CASSVVRAGEETQYF. CDR3 nucleotides: TGTGCCAGCAGCGTAGTTAGGGCGGGGGAAGAGACCCAGTACTTC.

This clonotype was recorded a few times. This chain links TRBV4-1 with TRBJ2-7; 9 bases line up with TRBD2. The length of the CDR3 is 15 residues. CDR1 and CDR2 from the germline V gene are MGHRA and YSYEKL. The trim removed 0 bases at V and 0 bases at J, leaving 0 bases unmatched. The CDR3 DNA reads as TGCGCCAGCAGCCAAGAGCGGGGGGGCTCCTACGAGCAGTACGTC. Its protein is CASSQERGGSYEQYV.